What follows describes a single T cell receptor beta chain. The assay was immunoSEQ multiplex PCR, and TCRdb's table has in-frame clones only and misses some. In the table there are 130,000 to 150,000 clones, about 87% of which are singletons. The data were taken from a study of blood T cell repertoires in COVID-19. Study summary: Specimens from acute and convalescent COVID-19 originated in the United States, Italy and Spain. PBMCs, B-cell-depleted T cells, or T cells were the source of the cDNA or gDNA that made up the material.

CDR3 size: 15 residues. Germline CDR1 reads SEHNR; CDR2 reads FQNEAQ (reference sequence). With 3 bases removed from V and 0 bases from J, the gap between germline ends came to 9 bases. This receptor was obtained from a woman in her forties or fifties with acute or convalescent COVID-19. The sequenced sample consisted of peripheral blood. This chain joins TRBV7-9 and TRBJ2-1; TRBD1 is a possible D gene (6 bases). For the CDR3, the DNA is TGTGCCAGCAGCTTGGACAGTAGCTCCTACAATGAGCAGTTCTTC. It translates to CASSLDSSSYNEQFF.